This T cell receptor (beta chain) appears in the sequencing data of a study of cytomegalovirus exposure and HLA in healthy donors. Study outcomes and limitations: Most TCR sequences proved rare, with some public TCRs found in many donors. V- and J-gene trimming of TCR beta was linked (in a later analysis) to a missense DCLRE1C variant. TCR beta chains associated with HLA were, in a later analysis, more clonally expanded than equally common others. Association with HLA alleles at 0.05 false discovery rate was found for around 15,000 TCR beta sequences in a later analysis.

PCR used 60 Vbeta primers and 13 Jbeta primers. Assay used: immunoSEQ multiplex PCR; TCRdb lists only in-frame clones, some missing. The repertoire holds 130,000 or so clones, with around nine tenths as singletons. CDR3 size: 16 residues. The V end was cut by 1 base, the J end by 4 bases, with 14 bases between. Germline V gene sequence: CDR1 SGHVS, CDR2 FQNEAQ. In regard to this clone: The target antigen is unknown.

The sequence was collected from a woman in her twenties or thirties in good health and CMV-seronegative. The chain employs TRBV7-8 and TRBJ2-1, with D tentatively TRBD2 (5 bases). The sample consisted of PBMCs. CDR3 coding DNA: TGTGCCAGCAGCTTAGACCCAGCGGCCTCGTACAATGAGCAGTTCTTC. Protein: CASSLDPAASYNEQFF.